This T cell receptor (beta chain) comes out of a study of blood T cell repertoires in COVID-19. On the study more broadly: Sites in the United States, Italy and Spain provided acute and convalescent COVID-19 samples.

The authors' processing: Cell counts per sample came from amplifying reference gene primers. TCRdb's copy holds only in-frame clones and misses some; the assay was immunoSEQ multiplex PCR. V, J and clone size derive from that table, while D and trimming were established from the DNA sequence. This sample carries roughly 260,000 clones, 82% of them seen once, and the ten largest clones take around 5%. Germline values: CDR1 LNHDA, CDR2 SQIVND (reference sequence). CDR3 length equals 16 residues. The germline V and J ends were trimmed by 4 bases and 1 base, with 16 bases remaining between them. The TCR sequence derives from a woman in her 70s with acute or convalescent COVID-19. The V call is TRBV19, the J call TRBJ1-1; TRBD1 might be the D (6 bases). The sequencing sample was made of peripheral blood. CDR3 amino acids: CASSTGQLVKNTEAFF. DNA of the CDR3: TGTGCCAGTAGTACCGGACAGCTAGTCAAGAACACTGAAGCTTTCTTT.